The next 23 T cell receptor beta chains were all read from a single sample in a study of T cell responses to AZD1222 COVID-19 vaccine. Sequencing used immunoSEQ multiplex PCR; TCRdb keeps in-frame clones, though not all of them. The sample shows more than 100,000 clones, approximately 86% of them seen only once. This sample comprised peripheral blood, obtained on day 0 of AZD1222 vaccination. The receptor set was obtained from an adult in good health.

This chain joins TRBV6-5 and TRBJ2-1; maybe TRBD2 (7 bases). From germline, CDR1 is MNHEY and CDR2 SVGAGI. The CDR3 sequence is 14 residues long. The ends were cut back, 7 bases at V and 7 bases at J, with 17 bases in the middle. CDR3: CASIPPGGLNEQFF. CDR3 bases: TGTGCCAGCATCCCCCCGGGGGGCCTGAATGAGCAGTTCTTC.

The chain links TRBV19 to TRBJ2-7; D is possibly TRBD1 (6 bases). V lost 3 bases and J lost 6, with 18 bases in between. The germline gives CDR1 LNHDA, CDR2 SQIVND (reference sequence). The CDR3 consists of 15 residues. This chain's CDR3 is CASSIVDRPASEQYF. For the CDR3, the DNA is TGTGCCAGTAGTATCGTAGACAGGCCAGCCAGCGAGCAGTACTTC.

The chain links TRBV27 to TRBJ1-3; the match to TRBD1 covers 7 bases. Germline assignment: CDR1 MNHEY and CDR2 SMNVEV (reference sequence). The CDR3 length is 15 residues. With V trimmed by 6 bases and J by 2 bases, 7 bases remained unmatched. In DNA, the CDR3 is TGTGCCAGCAGCCGCGACAGGGCGGCTGGAAACACCATATATTTT. Translation gives CASSRDRAAGNTIYF.

This clone was seen a few times. In DNA form, the CDR3 reads TGTGCCAGCAGTTTATTAGGGGACGCTAATGAAAAACTGTTTTTT. Amino acids: CASSLLGDANEKLFF. The rearrangement links TRBV28 to TRBJ1-4, with TRBD1 as a possible D gene (5 bases). This CDR3 is 15 amino acids long. Trimming left V 1 base short and J 3 bases short, with 9 bases between. Germline-derived CDR1 and CDR2 are MDHEN and SYDVKM.

The chain links TRBV3-1 (or the pseudogene TRBV3-2) to TRBJ1-2, with 11 bases that match TRBD1. V dropped 5 bases and J dropped 8; count of bases not matched to a gene: 7. Germline V gene data show CDR1 as LGHDT and CDR2 as YNNKEL (reference sequence). CDR3 length: 14 amino acids. This CDR3 reads CASSSGTGGYGYTF. CDR3 DNA: TGTGCCAGCAGCTCCGGGACAGGGGGATACGGCTACACCTTC.

The V call is TRBV19, the J call TRBJ2-7; weak D call: TRBD1 (6 bases). Deletions cut 1 base from V and 3 bases from J, with 13 bases between. This CDR3 contains 15 residues. CDR1 and CDR2 (germline): LNHDA, SQIVND (reference sequence). The CDR3 loop reads CASSIAQGSNYEQYF. For the CDR3, the DNA is TGTGCCAGTAGTATAGCCCAGGGGAGTAACTACGAGCAGTACTTC.

The rearrangement joins TRBV5-6 to TRBJ1-2; 7 positions agree with TRBD1. The CDR3 sequence is 13 residues long. V trimming: 0 bases; J trimming: 8 bases; junction bases outside the gene matches: 4. Germline V gene data show CDR1 as SGHDT and CDR2 as YYEEEE. CDR3 protein: CASSLAGGSGYTF. DNA of the CDR3: TGTGCCAGCAGCTTGGCAGGGGGATCGGGCTACACCTTC.

The chain recombines TRBV7-2 with TRBJ1-6, with D unclear. CDR1 is SGHTA, CDR2 FQGNSA, per germline. This CDR3 is built from 15 residues. Trimming shortened V by 4 bases and J by 7 bases, and 14 bases separated the two germline ends. Written as DNA, the CDR3 is TGTGCCAGCAGCTCTCGGTCGGTTCGGAATTCACCCCTCCACTTT. Its protein product is CASSSRSVRNSPLHF.

The chain is built from TRBV7-3 and TRBJ2-7; D gene ambiguous. The ends were cut back, 5 bases at V and 3 bases at J, with 11 bases in the middle. The CDR3 loop spans 13 amino acids. CDR1 and CDR2 from the germline V gene are SGHTA and FQGTGA. CDR3 DNA sequence: TGTGCCAGCAGCCTCGGACCCCACTACGAGCAGTACTTC. This encodes CASSLGPHYEQYF.

The chain recombines TRBV4-1 with TRBJ1-3; 8 bases are a match to TRBD1. The CDR3 extends over 16 amino acids. V trimming: 2 bases; J trimming: 0 bases; junction bases outside the gene matches: 3. CDR1 MGHRA and CDR2 YSYEKL come from the germline V gene. CDR3 in amino acids: CASSQTGGSSGNTIYF. CDR3 sequence (DNA): TGCGCCAGCAGCCAAACAGGGGGGAGCTCTGGAAACACCATATATTTT.

The chain uses TRBV5-1 and TRBJ1-1; D unresolved. Germline values: CDR1 SGHRS, CDR2 YFSETQ. With 0 bases removed from V and 4 bases from J, the gap between germline ends came to 16 bases. The CDR3 sequence is 16 residues long. Here the CDR3 DNA reads TGCGCCAGCAGCTTGGACCCCCACTTTCCAGGCACTGAAGCTTTCTTT. This codes for CASSLDPHFPGTEAFF.

This clone was detected only once. V gene TRBV28 combines with J gene TRBJ2-5; D is possibly TRBD1 or TRBD2 (5 bases each). Trimming cost V 0 bases and J 4 bases, with 9 bases left between them. Germline V CDR1 and CDR2: MDHEN, SYDVKM. CDR3 length equals 14 residues. The CDR3 region has the DNA TGTGCCAGCAGTTTATGGGGACCAAGAGAGACCCAGTACTTC. Translating it yields CASSLWGPRETQYF.

This chain links TRBV7-9 with TRBJ2-2; possible D gene TRBD1, 6 bases. Germline CDR1 SEHNR, CDR2 FQNEAQ (reference sequence). The CDR3 sequence is 12 residues long. Deletions cut 6 bases from V and 5 bases from J, with 7 bases between. The CDR3 here is CASRQGTGELFF. CDR3 DNA: TGTGCCAGCAGGCAGGGGACCGGGGAGCTGTTTTTT.

The chain uses TRBV28 and TRBJ2-2; 8 nucleotides match TRBD1. Germline V gives CDR1 MDHEN, CDR2 SYDVKM. The CDR3 is 16 amino acids. Germline trimming cut 2 bases from V and 13 bases from J; bases unmatched to any gene: 15. The DNA for the CDR3 is TGTGCCAGCAGTTTACTTTCCGGGACAGGACCTATAAGGCTGTTTTTT. It translates to CASSLLSGTGPIRLFF.

The chain couples TRBV18 to TRBJ1-2, with D possibly TRBD1 on 6 matching bases. The CDR3 totals 14 residues. Germline-derived CDR1 and CDR2 are KGHSH and LQKENI. V was clipped by 3 bases and J by 2 bases, with 10 bases between them. CDR3 in DNA: TGTGCCAGCTCACCTCGGGACACGAACTATGGCTACACCTTC. Amino acids: CASSPRDTNYGYTF.

The chain combines TRBV9 with TRBJ2-7; 7 bases agree with TRBD2. The germline V gene encodes CDR1 SGDLS and CDR2 YYNGEE. This CDR3 is built from 16 residues. The V segment lost 0 bases and the J segment 2 bases; nucleotides outside the gene matches: 8. CDR3 DNA: TGTGCCAGCAGCGTAGGGTATGGGGGGGGACCCTACGAGCAGTACTTC. Its translation: CASSVGYGGGPYEQYF.

The chain has TRBV25-1 and TRBJ2-1; TRBD2 matches 10 bases. The V gene end was trimmed by 1 base and the J gene end by 2 bases; junction bases not matched to a gene: 5. This CDR3 spans 17 amino acids. CDR1 and CDR2 (germline): MGHDK, SYGVNS. CDR3 nucleotide sequence: TGTGCCAGCAGTGAATTTTTCAGCGGGGGGGCCTACAATGAGCAGTTCTTC. This gives the protein CASSEFFSGGAYNEQFF.

This chain connects TRBV6-1 to TRBJ1-2, with D uncertain. The germline V and J ends were trimmed by 3 bases and 0 bases, with 5 bases remaining between them. Germline V gene sequence: CDR1 MNHNS, CDR2 SASEGT. There are 13 residues in the CDR3. CDR3 region: CASSEQSNYGYTF. DNA of the CDR3: TGTGCCAGCAGTGAGCAGTCTAACTATGGCTACACCTTC.

The gene calls are TRBV6-1 and TRBJ1-2; D perhaps matches TRBD1 (6 bases). Trimming cost V 3 bases and J 1 base, with 15 bases left between them. Per germline, CDR1 MNHNS and CDR2 SASEGT. CDR3 length: 16 residues. The CDR3 DNA sequence: TGTGCCAGCAGTGACCGCTATGGACAGCTTAACTATGGCTACACCTTC. It encodes CASSDRYGQLNYGYTF.

V gene TRBV30 combines with J gene TRBJ1-5; D unclear. The CDR3 contains 14 residues. Germline V lookup: CDR1 GTSNPN, CDR2 SVGIG (reference sequence). Trimming left V 1 base short and J 6 bases short, with 13 bases between. The CDR3 reads CAWSGGRISQPQHF. CDR3 bases: TGTGCCTGGAGTGGAGGCAGAATCAGTCAGCCCCAGCATTTT.

The chain has TRBV28 and TRBJ2-2; 11 nucleotides agree with TRBD2. CDR1 and CDR2 (germline): MDHEN, SYDVKM. The CDR3 runs to 19 residues. Trimming took 3 bases from V and 0 from J; bases not matched to a gene: 9. The CDR3, as DNA: TGTGCCAGCAGTTTCCCGACTAGCGGGGTCCCTTCGAACACCGGGGAGCTGTTTTTT. It codes for CASSFPTSGVPSNTGELFF.

The chain carries TRBV4-1 and TRBJ1-5; 7 positions match TRBD1. After removal of 5 bases from V and 1 base from J, the junction contained 11 bases not matched to a gene. The CDR3 runs 17 residues. Germline V gene lookup returns CDR1 MGHRA and CDR2 YSYEKL. CDR3 in DNA: TGCGCCAGCAGCTCCGGGAGGAGGGGGCAAAGCAATCAGCCCCAGCATTTT. Translating gives CASSSGRRGQSNQPQHF.

This chain connects TRBV5-4 to TRBJ1-2, with D possibly TRBD1 on 5 matching bases. The V and J ends lost 0 bases and 6 bases respectively, with 9 bases between them. CDR1 is SGHNT and CDR2 is YYREEE in the germline V gene (reference sequence). The CDR3 is 13 residues long. In DNA form, the CDR3 reads TGTGCCAGCAGCTTGGCCGGGGGGGATGGCTACACCTTC. Amino acids: CASSLAGGDGYTF.